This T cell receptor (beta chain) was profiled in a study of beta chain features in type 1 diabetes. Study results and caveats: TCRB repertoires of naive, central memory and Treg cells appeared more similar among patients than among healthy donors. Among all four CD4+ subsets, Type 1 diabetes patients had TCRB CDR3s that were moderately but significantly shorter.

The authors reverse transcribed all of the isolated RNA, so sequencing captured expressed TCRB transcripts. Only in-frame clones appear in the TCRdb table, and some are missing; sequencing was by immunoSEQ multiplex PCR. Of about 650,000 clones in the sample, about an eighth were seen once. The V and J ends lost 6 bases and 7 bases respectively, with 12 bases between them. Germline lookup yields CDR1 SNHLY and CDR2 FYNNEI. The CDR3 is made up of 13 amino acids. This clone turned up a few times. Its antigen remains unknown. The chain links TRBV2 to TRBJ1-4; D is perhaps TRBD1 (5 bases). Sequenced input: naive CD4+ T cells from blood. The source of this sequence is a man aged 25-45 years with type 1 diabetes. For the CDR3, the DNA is TGTGCCAGCAGGGACCCGGGACCTGAAAAACTGTTTTTT. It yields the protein CASRDPGPEKLFF. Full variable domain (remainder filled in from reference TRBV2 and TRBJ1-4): EPEVTQTPSHQVTQMGQEVILRCVPISNHLYFYWYRQILGQKVEFLVSFYNNEISEKSEIFDDQFSVERPDGSNFTLKIRSTKLEDSAMYFCASRDPGPEKLFFGSGTQLSVL.